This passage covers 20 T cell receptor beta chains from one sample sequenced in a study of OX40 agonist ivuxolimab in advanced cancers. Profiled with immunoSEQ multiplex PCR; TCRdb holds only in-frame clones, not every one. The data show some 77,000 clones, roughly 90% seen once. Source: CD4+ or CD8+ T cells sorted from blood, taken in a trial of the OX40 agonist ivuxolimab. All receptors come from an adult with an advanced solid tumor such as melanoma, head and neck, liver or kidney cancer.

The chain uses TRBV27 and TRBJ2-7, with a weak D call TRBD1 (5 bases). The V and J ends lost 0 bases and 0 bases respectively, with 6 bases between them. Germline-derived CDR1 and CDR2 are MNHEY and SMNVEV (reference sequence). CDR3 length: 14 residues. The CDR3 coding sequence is TGTGCCAGCAGTTTATCAGGGGACTCCTACGAGCAGTACTTC. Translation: CASSLSGDSYEQYF.

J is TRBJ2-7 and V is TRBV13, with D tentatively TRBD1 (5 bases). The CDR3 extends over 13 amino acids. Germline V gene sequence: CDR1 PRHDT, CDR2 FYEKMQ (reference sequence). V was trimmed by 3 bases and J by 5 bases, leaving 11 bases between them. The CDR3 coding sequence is TGTGCCAGCAGCTTCAGCAGGGCGAACGAGCAGTACTTC. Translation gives CASSFSRANEQYF.

The CDR3 DNA sequence: TGTGCCAGCAGCTTCGGAGTAGGCTACAATGAGCAGTTCTTC. Its translation is CASSFGVGYNEQFF. The V and J genes are TRBV5-6 and TRBJ2-1; D is unresolved. CDR3 length: 14 amino acids. Germline V lookup: CDR1 SGHDT, CDR2 YYEEEE. The ends were cut back, 2 bases at V and 3 bases at J, with 9 bases in the middle.

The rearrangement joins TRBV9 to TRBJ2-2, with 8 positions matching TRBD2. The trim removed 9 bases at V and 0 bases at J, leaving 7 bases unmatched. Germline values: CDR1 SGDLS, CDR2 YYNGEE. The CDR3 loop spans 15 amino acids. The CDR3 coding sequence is TGTGCCACCAACCAAGCGGGGGCGAACACCGGGGAGCTGTTTTTT. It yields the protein CATNQAGANTGELFF.

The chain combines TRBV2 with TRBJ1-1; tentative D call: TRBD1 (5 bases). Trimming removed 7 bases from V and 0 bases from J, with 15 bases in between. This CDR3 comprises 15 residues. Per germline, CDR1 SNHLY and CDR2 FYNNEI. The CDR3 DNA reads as TGTGCCAGCACAACCTGGGGGGGGGTGAACACTGAAGCTTTCTTT. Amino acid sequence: CASTTWGGVNTEAFF.

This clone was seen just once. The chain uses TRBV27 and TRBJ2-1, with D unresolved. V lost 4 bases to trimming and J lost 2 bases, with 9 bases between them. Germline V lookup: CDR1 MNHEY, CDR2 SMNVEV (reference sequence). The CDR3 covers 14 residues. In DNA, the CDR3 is TGTGCCAGCAGTTCTGGCAGTACCTACAATGAGCAGTTCTTC. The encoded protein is CASSSGSTYNEQFF.

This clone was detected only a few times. The CDR3 loop reads CASSFRGGGETQYF. The CDR3 DNA is TGTGCCAGCAGTTTCAGGGGGGGAGGAGAGACCCAGTACTTC. The chain carries TRBV27 and TRBJ2-5; D is tentatively TRBD1 or TRBD2 (7 bases each). Germline V gene data show CDR1 as MNHEY and CDR2 as SMNVEV (reference sequence). The CDR3 is made up of 14 amino acids. The V end was cut by 3 bases, the J end by 4 bases, with 12 bases between.

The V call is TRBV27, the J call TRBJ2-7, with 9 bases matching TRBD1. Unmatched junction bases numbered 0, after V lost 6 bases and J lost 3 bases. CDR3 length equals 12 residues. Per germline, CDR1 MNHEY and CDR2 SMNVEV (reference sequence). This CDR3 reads CASRTGGYEQYF. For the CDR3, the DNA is TGTGCCAGCAGGACAGGGGGCTACGAGCAGTACTTC.

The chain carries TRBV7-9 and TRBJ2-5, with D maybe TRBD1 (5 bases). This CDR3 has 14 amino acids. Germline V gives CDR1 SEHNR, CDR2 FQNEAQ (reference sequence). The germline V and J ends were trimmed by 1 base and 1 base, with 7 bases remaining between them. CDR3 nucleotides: TGTGCCAGCAGCTTAGTTGACAGCCAAGAGACCCAGTACTTC. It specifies CASSLVDSQETQYF.

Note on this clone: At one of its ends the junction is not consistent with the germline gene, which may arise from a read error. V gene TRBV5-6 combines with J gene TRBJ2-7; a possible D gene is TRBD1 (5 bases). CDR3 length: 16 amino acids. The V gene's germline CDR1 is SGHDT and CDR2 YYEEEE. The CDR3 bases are TGTGCCAGCAGCTTGAGGTGGTCAGGGTTCCCTCCCCCTCAGGACTTC. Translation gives CASSLRWSGFPPPQDF.

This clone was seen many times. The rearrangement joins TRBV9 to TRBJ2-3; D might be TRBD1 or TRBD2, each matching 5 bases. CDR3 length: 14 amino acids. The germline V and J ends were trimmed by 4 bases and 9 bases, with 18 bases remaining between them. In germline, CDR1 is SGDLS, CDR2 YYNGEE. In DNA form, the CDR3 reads TGTGCCAGCAGCCTCTCTGGAGCCGAGGGGACGCAGTATTTT. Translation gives CASSLSGAEGTQYF.

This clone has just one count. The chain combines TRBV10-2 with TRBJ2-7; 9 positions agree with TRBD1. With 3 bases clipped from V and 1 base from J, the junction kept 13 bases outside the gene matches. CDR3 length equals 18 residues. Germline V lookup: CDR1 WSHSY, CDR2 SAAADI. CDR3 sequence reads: CASSELGTGKGDSYEQYF. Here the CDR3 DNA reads TGCGCCAGCAGTGAACTAGGGACAGGGAAGGGGGATTCCTACGAGCAGTACTTC.

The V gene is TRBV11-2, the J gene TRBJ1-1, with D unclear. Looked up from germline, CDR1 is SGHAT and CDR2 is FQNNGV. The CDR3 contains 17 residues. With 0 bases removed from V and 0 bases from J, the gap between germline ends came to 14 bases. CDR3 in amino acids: CASSLDRPFAMNTEAFF. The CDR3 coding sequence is TGTGCCAGCAGCTTAGATCGCCCGTTTGCAATGAACACTGAAGCTTTCTTT. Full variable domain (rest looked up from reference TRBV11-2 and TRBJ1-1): EAGVAQSPRYKIIEKRQSVAFWCNPISGHATLYWYQQILGQGPKLLIQFQNNGVVDDSQLPKDRFSAERLKGVDSTLKIQPAKLEDSAVYLCASSLDRPFAMNTEAFFGQGTRLTVV.

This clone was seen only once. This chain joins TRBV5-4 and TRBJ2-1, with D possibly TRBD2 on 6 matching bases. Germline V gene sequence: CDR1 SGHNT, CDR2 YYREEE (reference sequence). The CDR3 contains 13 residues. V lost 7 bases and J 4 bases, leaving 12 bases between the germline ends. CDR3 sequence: CASPSAGYNEQFF. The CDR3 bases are TGTGCCAGCCCCAGTGCGGGGTACAATGAGCAGTTCTTC.

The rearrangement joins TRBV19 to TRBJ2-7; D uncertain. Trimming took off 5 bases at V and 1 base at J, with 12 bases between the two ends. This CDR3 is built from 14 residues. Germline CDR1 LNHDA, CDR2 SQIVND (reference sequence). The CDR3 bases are TGTGCCAGTAGTCCCGGCTGGGGATCCTACGAGCAGTACTTC. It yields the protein CASSPGWGSYEQYF.

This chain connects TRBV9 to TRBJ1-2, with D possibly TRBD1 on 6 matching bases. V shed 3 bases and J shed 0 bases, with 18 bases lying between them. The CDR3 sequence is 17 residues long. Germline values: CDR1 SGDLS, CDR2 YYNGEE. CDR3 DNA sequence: TGTGCCAGCAGCGAGACCTATTGGACAGCTTCTAACTATGGCTACACCTTC. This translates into CASSETYWTASNYGYTF.

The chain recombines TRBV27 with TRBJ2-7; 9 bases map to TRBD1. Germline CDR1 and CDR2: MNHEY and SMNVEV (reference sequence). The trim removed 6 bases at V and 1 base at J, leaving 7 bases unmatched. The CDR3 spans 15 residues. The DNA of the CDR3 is TGTGCCAGCAGCCCCTCGACAGGGGGTTCCTACGAGCAGTACTTC. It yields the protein CASSPSTGGSYEQYF.

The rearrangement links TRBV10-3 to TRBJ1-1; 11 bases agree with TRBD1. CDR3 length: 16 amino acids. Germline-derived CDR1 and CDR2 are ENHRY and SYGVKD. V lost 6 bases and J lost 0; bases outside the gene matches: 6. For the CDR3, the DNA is TGTGCCATCAGGCCCGGGACAGGGGGATTGAACACTGAAGCTTTCTTT. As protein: CAIRPGTGGLNTEAFF.

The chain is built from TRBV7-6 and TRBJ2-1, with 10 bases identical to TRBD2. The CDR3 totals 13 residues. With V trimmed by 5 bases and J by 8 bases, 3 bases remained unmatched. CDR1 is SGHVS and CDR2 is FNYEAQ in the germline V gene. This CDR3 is CASSVSGGHEQFF. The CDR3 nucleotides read TGTGCCAGCAGCGTTAGCGGGGGGCATGAGCAGTTCTTC.

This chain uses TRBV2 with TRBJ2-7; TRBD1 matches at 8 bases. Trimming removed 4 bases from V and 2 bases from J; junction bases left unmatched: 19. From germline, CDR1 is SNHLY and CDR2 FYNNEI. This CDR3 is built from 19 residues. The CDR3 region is CASSGDPLRQGPRTYEQYF. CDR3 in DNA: TGTGCCAGCAGTGGGGATCCCCTCCGACAGGGGCCTAGGACCTACGAGCAGTACTTC.